This record concerns one T cell receptor (beta chain) sequence. The sample is drawn from a study of T cell responses to AZD1222 COVID-19 vaccine. Clones were read by immunoSEQ multiplex PCR, and TCRdb kept only the in-frame ones, dropping some. This sample has roughly 140,000 clones; approximately 90% occur once, and the top ten carry approximately 3%. V lost 1 base, J lost 0 bases, and 6 bases stayed unmatched. CDR3 size: 17 residues. CDR1 is SGHTA and CDR2 is FQGTGA in the germline V gene. V is TRBV7-3 and J is TRBJ2-3; 8 nucleotides align to TRBD1. The sequence derives from an adult in good health. Material: peripheral blood, obtained on day 0 of MenACWY control vaccination. The CDR3 region is CASSLNPTGGSTDTQYF. CDR3 nucleotides: TGTGCCAGCAGCTTAAACCCCACAGGGGGAAGCACAGATACGCAGTATTTT.